Described below is a single T cell receptor beta chain sequence and its context. Its antigen is unknown. The treatment denotes: approximately nine-day PBMC culture with coronavirus spike peptide pools or control peptides (ViraFEST assay). CDR1 and CDR2 from the germline V gene are MGHDK and SYGVNS. CDR3 length equals 14 residues. The V end was cut by 6 bases, the J end by 4 bases, with 15 bases between. An Oncomine TCR Beta short-read assay was used to sequence the DNA from cultured CD4+ T cells. TCRdb recomputed calls from the PCR reads with MiXCR, one row per CDR3 protein. Found here are roughly 20,000 distinct CDR3 sequences, about 56% of them singletons; the top ten hold approximately 19%. The data stem from a study of vaccination and CD4 T cells after COVID-19.

The material sequenced was CD4+ T cells from blood, cultured in vitro, taken before SARS-CoV-2 vaccination. This TCR was recovered from a human donor who had recovered from COVID-19. J is TRBJ1-1 and V is TRBV25-1, with D hard to call. The CDR3 region is CASRLTGLRTEAFF. For the CDR3, the DNA is TGTGCCAGCAGGTTGACCGGGCTTCGCACTGAAGCTTTCTTT.